Shown below are 27 T cell receptor beta chains from a single sample sequenced in a study of blood T cell repertoires in COVID-19. This table comes from immunoSEQ multiplex PCR, and its TCRdb copy is limited to in-frame clones, with some not included. The data contain about 390,000 clones, 80% to 90% of them singletons. Material for sequencing was PBMCs or T cells enriched from blood (not recorded which). These receptors were obtained from a woman aged 50 to 60 who had recovered from COVID-19.

The chain employs TRBV6-5 and TRBJ1-4; D remains unclear. The CDR3 contains 14 residues. Germline CDR1 is MNHEY and CDR2 is SVGAGI. V lost 4 bases to trimming and J lost 0 bases, with 6 bases between them. The CDR3 protein is CASSLTSTNEKLFF. In DNA form, the CDR3 reads TGTGCCAGCAGTTTGACATCAACTAATGAAAAACTGTTTTTT.

The chain is built from TRBV24-1 and TRBJ2-1, with TRBD2 as a possible D gene (7 bases). CDR1 is KGHDR, CDR2 SFDVKD, per germline. This CDR3 region has 15 residues. V lost 4 bases and J lost 7, with 16 bases in between. CDR3 DNA: TGTGCCACCAGTGACGCGGGGGCTATGGATAATGAGCAGTTCTTC. Encoded protein: CATSDAGAMDNEQFF.

This chain uses TRBV3-1 (or the pseudogene TRBV3-2) with TRBJ2-7; D possibly corresponds to TRBD1 (5 bases). V was clipped by 4 bases and J by 1 base, with 14 bases between them. Germline lookup yields CDR1 LGHDT and CDR2 YNNKEL (reference sequence). This CDR3 comprises 15 residues. CDR3 in DNA: TGTGCCAGCAGCCGGGTGTTGGACAATTCCTACGAGCAGTACTTC. Translation gives CASSRVLDNSYEQYF.

This chain uses TRBV6-5 with TRBJ2-7, with 9 bases that match TRBD1. CDR1 MNHEY and CDR2 SVGAGI come from the germline V gene. J gave up 4 bases and V 7 bases, and 5 bases lay outside the gene matches. CDR3 length equals 13 residues. The CDR3 DNA follows: TGTGCCAGCAATCCCGGGACAGGGTACGAGCAGTACTTC. Translation: CASNPGTGYEQYF.

V gene TRBV7-2 combines with J gene TRBJ1-2; D perhaps matches TRBD1 (5 bases). Trimming stripped 5 bases from V and 8 bases from J, with 24 bases between. This CDR3 has 16 residues. Per germline, CDR1 SGHTA and CDR2 FQGNSA. CDR3 residues: CASSPGGIGGAEGYTF. CDR3 DNA sequence: TGTGCCAGCAGCCCTGGTGGCATTGGCGGGGCTGAGGGCTACACCTTC.

The chain uses TRBV6-1 and TRBJ2-2, with TRBD2 as a possible D gene (6 bases). Trimming stripped 2 bases from V and 6 bases from J, with 13 bases between. This CDR3 comprises 15 residues. Germline loops: CDR1 MNHNS, CDR2 SASEGT. Here the CDR3 reads CASSEMTGVAGELFF. Written as DNA, the CDR3 is TGTGCCAGCAGTGAAATGACGGGGGTGGCCGGGGAGCTGTTTTTT.

The chain employs TRBV7-9 and TRBJ1-2; D remains unclear. Trimming stripped 2 bases from V and 5 bases from J, with 12 bases between. The V gene's germline CDR1 is SEHNR and CDR2 FQNEAQ (reference sequence). This CDR3 is built from 14 residues. The DNA of the CDR3 is TGTGCCAGCAGCTTATTTGAGGGAAGTTATGGCTACACCTTC. This encodes CASSLFEGSYGYTF.

This sequence joins TRBV28 and TRBJ2-7, with 8 bases that match TRBD2. Germline lookup yields CDR1 MDHEN and CDR2 SYDVKM. This CDR3 is 14 amino acids long. After removal of 4 bases from V and 4 bases from J, the junction contained 6 bases not matched to a gene. CDR3 coding DNA: TGTGCCAGCAGTTCTACGGGGGGGCCTTACGAGCAGTACTTC. It yields the protein CASSSTGGPYEQYF.

The V call is TRBV5-5, the J call TRBJ1-2, with 7 bases that match TRBD1. After removal of 4 bases from V and 7 bases from J, the junction contained 10 bases not matched to a gene. This CDR3 has 14 residues. The germline gives CDR1 SGHKS, CDR2 YYEKEE (reference sequence). In DNA form, the CDR3 reads TGTGCCAGCAGCCTCTGGACAGGCCCCGGTGGCTACACCTTC. It encodes CASSLWTGPGGYTF. The full variable domain, rest sourced from reference TRBV5-5 and TRBJ1-2, is DAGVTQSPTHLIKTRGQQVTLRCSPISGHKSVSWYQQVLGQGPQFIFQYYEKEERGRGNFPDRFSARQFPNYSSELNVNALLLGDSALYLCASSLWTGPGGYTFGSGTRLTVV.

This clone occurred a few times. The chain combines TRBV6-5 with TRBJ1-5; weak D call: TRBD1 (5 bases). V lost 2 bases and J lost 3, with 8 bases in between. This CDR3 has 14 amino acids. The germline gives CDR1 MNHEY, CDR2 SVGAGI. The CDR3 sequence: CASSYAGANQPQHF. In nucleotides, the CDR3 is TGTGCCAGCAGTTACGCTGGGGCCAATCAGCCCCAGCATTTT.

This chain links TRBV18 with TRBJ1-5, with a possible D match to TRBD1 (5 bases). CDR1 and CDR2 (germline): KGHSH, LQKENI. The CDR3 is made up of 14 amino acids. Trimming removed 6 bases at V and 5 bases at J, with 14 bases between. CDR3 residues: CASSASGIDQPQHF. For the CDR3, the DNA is TGTGCCAGCTCGGCGTCAGGGATCGATCAGCCCCAGCATTTT.

The V and J genes are TRBV10-2 and TRBJ2-4; tentatively, D is TRBD2 (7 bases). Germline values: CDR1 WSHSY, CDR2 SAAADI. V lost 1 base to trimming and J lost 3 bases, with 19 bases between them. The CDR3 has 18 residues. The CDR3 region is CASSELAGASLVKNIQYF. The CDR3 DNA reads as TGCGCCAGCAGTGAGTTGGCGGGGGCCTCTTTAGTCAAAAACATTCAGTACTTC.

V gene TRBV29-1 combines with J gene TRBJ1-2; D may be TRBD1 (6 bases). Trimming left V 5 bases short and J 7 bases short, with 14 bases between. This CDR3 contains 12 residues. From germline, CDR1 is SQVTM and CDR2 ANQGSEA. The CDR3 bases are TGCAGCGTTAGGGGGGGAGTAGGTGGCTACACCTTC. Its translation is CSVRGGVGGYTF.

CDR3 sequence reads: CASRRQGGQPQHF. DNA of the CDR3: TGTGCCAGCAGGCGACAGGGAGGTCAGCCCCAGCATTTT. The chain joins TRBV12-3 or TRBV12-4 to TRBJ1-5; 7 bases are shared with TRBD1. V was pared by 6 bases and J by 6 bases, with 5 bases of the junction left unmatched. This CDR3 region has 13 residues.

The V and J genes are TRBV24-1 and TRBJ1-5; D possibly corresponds to TRBD1 (5 bases). This CDR3 comprises 13 residues. Trimming took off 5 bases at V and 7 bases at J, with 11 bases between the two ends. Per germline, CDR1 KGHDR and CDR2 SFDVKD. Here the CDR3 DNA reads TGTGCCACCAGTGGCCAGGGTAGGCAGCCCCAGCATTTT. Amino acid sequence: CATSGQGRQPQHF.

This chain joins TRBV18 and TRBJ2-7; TRBD2 matches at 7 bases. CDR1 and CDR2 from the germline V gene are KGHSH and LQKENI. Trimming took 6 bases from V and 2 from J; bases not matched to a gene: 7. This CDR3 is built from 14 residues. CDR3 amino acids: CASSRGTDTYEQYF. CDR3 DNA sequence: TGTGCCAGCTCGCGGGGGACGGACACCTACGAGCAGTACTTC.

J is TRBJ1-5 and V is TRBV27; TRBD1 agrees at 8 bases. The CDR3 has 15 residues. Germline CDR1 MNHEY, CDR2 SMNVEV (reference sequence). Germline trimming cut 3 bases from V and 3 bases from J; bases unmatched to any gene: 4. CDR3 nucleotide sequence: TGTGCCAGCAGTTTCGGACAGGGAGCCAATCAGCCCCAGCATTTT. Its protein product is CASSFGQGANQPQHF.

V usage is TRBV4-1 and J usage is TRBJ2-1; the match to TRBD2 covers 9 bases. The germline CDR1 and CDR2 sequences are MGHRA and YSYEKL. Losses at the gene ends were 1 base for V and 4 bases for J; bases not matched to a gene: 2. The CDR3 extends over 15 amino acids. CDR3 protein: CASSQAAGGYNEQFF. DNA for the CDR3: TGCGCCAGCAGCCAAGCCGCGGGGGGGTACAATGAGCAGTTCTTC.

V gene TRBV5-6 combines with J gene TRBJ1-2; maybe TRBD1 (6 bases). From germline, CDR1 is SGHDT and CDR2 YYEEEE. The CDR3 runs 15 residues. V was pared by 2 bases and J by 4 bases, with 15 bases between. CDR3 region: CASSFEGGFSYGYTF. CDR3 nucleotide sequence: TGTGCCAGCAGCTTTGAGGGGGGGTTTAGCTATGGCTACACCTTC.

The chain carries TRBV6-2 or TRBV6-3 and TRBJ1-1, with D hard to call. Germline V CDR1 and CDR2: MNHEY, SVGEGT. This CDR3 contains 16 residues. V lost 0 bases to trimming and J lost 4 bases, with 15 bases between them. CDR3 residues: CASSYSLGTRATEAFF. CDR3 bases: TGTGCCAGCAGTTACTCCTTGGGCACCCGAGCCACTGAAGCTTTCTTT.

The chain has TRBV18 and TRBJ2-7, with D maybe TRBD1 (5 bases). V lost 4 bases and J lost 5, with 18 bases in between. Looked up from germline, CDR1 is KGHSH and CDR2 is LQKENI. This CDR3 comprises 15 residues. The CDR3 here is CASSHSLGLQDEQYF. The CDR3 bases are TGTGCCAGCTCACACTCATTGGGGCTTCAGGACGAGCAGTACTTC.

The CDR3 here is CSAAKNTEAFF. CDR3 in DNA: TGCAGTGCTGCGAAGAACACTGAAGCTTTCTTT. The rearrangement joins TRBV20-1 to TRBJ1-1; D remains unclear. The germline CDR1 and CDR2 sequences are DFQATT and SNEGSKA (reference sequence). V lost 5 bases, J lost 1 base, and 5 bases lay in between. This CDR3 has 11 amino acids.

The chain recombines TRBV15 with TRBJ2-5; D may be TRBD1 (6 bases). Germline V gene data show CDR1 as LNHNV and CDR2 as YYDKDF (reference sequence). The CDR3 covers 18 residues. V gave up 0 bases and J gave up 3 bases, with 20 bases separating them. The CDR3 sequence is CATSRELRQDRIKETQYF. In DNA form, the CDR3 reads TGTGCCACCAGCAGAGAACTTAGACAGGATCGAATTAAAGAGACCCAGTACTTC.

V and J are TRBV28 and TRBJ1-1; a weak D match, TRBD1 (6 bases). The CDR3 contains 17 residues. Germline assignment: CDR1 MDHEN and CDR2 SYDVKM. V was shortened by 3 bases and J by 0 bases, with 17 bases between the two germline ends. The CDR3 region has the DNA TGTGCCAGCAGTTTCCCACAGGGCGGTTCTCTGAACACTGAAGCTTTCTTT. This sequence encodes CASSFPQGGSLNTEAFF.

This clone was detected only once. The chain carries TRBV5-1 and TRBJ2-7; 7 bases line up with TRBD1. The CDR3 is 14 amino acids. Germline values: CDR1 SGHRS, CDR2 YFSETQ. With 4 bases clipped from V and 0 bases from J, the junction kept 4 bases outside the gene matches. The CDR3 DNA reads TGCGCCAGCAGCACCCGGGACAGCTCCTACGAGCAGTACTTC. Translated, it gives CASSTRDSSYEQYF.

The V gene is TRBV5-1, the J gene TRBJ2-2; 12 positions agree with TRBD2. The CDR3 spans 18 residues. J lost 1 base, V lost 4 bases, and 8 bases had no gene match. The V gene's germline CDR1 is SGHRS and CDR2 YFSETQ. CDR3 nucleotide sequence: TGCGCCAGCAGCGGCGAACCGGGACTAGCGGGGAACACCGGGGAGCTGTTTTTT. Translated, it gives CASSGEPGLAGNTGELFF.

The CDR3 bases are TGTGCCAGCAGTGAACGTCACGGGGGAACCCTCTATGGCTACACCTTC. Translated, it gives CASSERHGGTLYGYTF. The rearrangement links TRBV6-1 to TRBJ1-2, with D possibly being TRBD1 (5 bases). CDR3 length: 16 residues. V lost 2 bases to trimming and J lost 4 bases, with 17 bases between them. Germline CDR1 is MNHNS and CDR2 is SASEGT.